This T cell receptor (beta chain) was identified in a study of blood T cell repertoires in COVID-19. V gave up 9 bases and J gave up 2 bases; unmatched junction bases: 20. This CDR3 region has 18 residues. Germline V gene data show CDR1 as SGHNT and CDR2 as YENEEA. Sequenced by immunoSEQ multiplex PCR; TCRdb stores in-frame clones only, minus some. This table has 150,000 to 200,000 clones, 82% appearing once. Sequences were obtained from PBMCs or T cells enriched from blood (not recorded which). The sequence derives from a man between 50 and 59 years old who had recovered from COVID-19. V usage is TRBV11-3 and J usage is TRBJ1-1, with 8 bases fitting TRBD1. This CDR3 reads CARDHLGGQATCNTEAFF. The CDR3 bases are TGTGCCAGGGACCACTTGGGGGGACAGGCGACTTGTAACACTGAAGCTTTCTTT.